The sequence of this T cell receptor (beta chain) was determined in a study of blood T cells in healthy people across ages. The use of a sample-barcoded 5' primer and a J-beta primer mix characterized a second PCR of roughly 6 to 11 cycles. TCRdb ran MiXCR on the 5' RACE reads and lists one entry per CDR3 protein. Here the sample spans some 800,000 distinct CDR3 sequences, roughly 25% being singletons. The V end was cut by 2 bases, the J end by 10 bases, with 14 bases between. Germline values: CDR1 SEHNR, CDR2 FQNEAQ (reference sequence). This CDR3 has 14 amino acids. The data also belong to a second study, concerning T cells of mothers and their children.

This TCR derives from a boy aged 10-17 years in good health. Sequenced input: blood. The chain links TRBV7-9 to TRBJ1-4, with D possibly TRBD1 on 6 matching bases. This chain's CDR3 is CASSLRPGVVKLFF. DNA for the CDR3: TGTGCCAGCAGCTTACGCCCAGGGGTGGTAAAACTGTTTTTT.